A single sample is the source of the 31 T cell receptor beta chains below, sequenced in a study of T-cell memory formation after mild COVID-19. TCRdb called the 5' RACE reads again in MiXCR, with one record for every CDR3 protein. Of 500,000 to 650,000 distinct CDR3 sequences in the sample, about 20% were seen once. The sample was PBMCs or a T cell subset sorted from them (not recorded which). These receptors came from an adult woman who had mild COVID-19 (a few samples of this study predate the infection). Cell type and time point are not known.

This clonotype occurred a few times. CDR3 DNA sequence: TGTGCCAGCAGTTTATCGGTACAGGGGGCCTTCGAGCAGTACTTC. Translated: CASSLSVQGAFEQYF. The V call is TRBV27, the J call TRBJ2-7; 9 bases are a match to TRBD1. The V gene's germline CDR1 is MNHEY and CDR2 SMNVEV (reference sequence). This CDR3 comprises 15 residues. The V segment lost 0 bases and the J segment 6 bases; nucleotides outside the gene matches: 6.

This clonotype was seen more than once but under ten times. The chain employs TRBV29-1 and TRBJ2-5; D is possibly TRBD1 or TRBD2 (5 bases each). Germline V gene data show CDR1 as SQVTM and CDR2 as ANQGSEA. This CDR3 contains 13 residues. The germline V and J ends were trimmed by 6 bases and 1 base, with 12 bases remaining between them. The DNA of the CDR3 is TGCAGCGTGGCCGGGGCCTTCCAAGAGACCCAGTACTTC. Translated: CSVAGAFQETQYF.

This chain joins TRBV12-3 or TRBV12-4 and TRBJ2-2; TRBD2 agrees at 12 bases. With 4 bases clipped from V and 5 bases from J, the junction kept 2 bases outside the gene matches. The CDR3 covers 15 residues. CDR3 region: CASSSTSGRTGELFF. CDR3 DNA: TGTGCCAGCAGTTCGACTAGCGGGAGAACCGGGGAGCTGTTTTTT.

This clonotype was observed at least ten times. CDR3 sequence (DNA): TGCGCCAGCAGCACCTACCCTCGTGGGGGGCCAGGGGATGGCTACACCTTC. Its protein product is CASSTYPRGGPGDGYTF. This sequence joins TRBV5-1 and TRBJ1-2, with D perhaps matching TRBD1 (6 bases). The CDR3 extends over 17 amino acids. Deletions cut 4 bases from V and 6 bases from J, with 25 bases between. In germline, CDR1 is SGHRS, CDR2 YFSETQ.

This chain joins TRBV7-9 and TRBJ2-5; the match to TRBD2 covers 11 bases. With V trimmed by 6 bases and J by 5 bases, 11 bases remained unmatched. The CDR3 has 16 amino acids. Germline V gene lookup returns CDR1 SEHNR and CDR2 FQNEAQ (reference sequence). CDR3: CASRRGLAGSRETQYF. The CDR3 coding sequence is TGTGCCAGCAGACGTGGACTAGCGGGCTCAAGGGAGACCCAGTACTTC.

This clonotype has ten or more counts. For the CDR3, the DNA is TGTGCCAGCACCCGTGGGGGGCGGAACACCGGGGAGCTGTTTTTT. This sequence encodes CASTRGGRNTGELFF. The chain has TRBV12-3 or TRBV12-4 and TRBJ2-2; D is tentatively TRBD1 or TRBD2 (6 bases each). CDR3 length: 15 residues. Trimming took 7 bases from V and 1 from J, leaving 13 bases between them.

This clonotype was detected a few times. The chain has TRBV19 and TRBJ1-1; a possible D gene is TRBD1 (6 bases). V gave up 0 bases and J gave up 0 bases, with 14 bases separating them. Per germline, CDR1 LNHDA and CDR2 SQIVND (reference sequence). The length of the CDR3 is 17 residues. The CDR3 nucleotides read TGTGCCAGTAGTATAGACTTCGGACAGATTATGAACACTGAAGCTTTCTTT. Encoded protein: CASSIDFGQIMNTEAFF. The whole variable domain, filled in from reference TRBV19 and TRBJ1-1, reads DGGITQSPKYLFRKEGQNVTLSCEQNLNHDAMYWYRQDPGQGLRLIYYSQIVNDFQKGDIAEGYSVSREKKESFPLTVTSAQKNPTAFYLCASSIDFGQIMNTEAFFGQGTRLTVV.

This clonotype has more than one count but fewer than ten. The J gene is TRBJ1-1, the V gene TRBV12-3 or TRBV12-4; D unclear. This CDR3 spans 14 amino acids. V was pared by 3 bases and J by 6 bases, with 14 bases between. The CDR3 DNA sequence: TGTGCCAGCAGTTTTCAGGAGGGATTGGCTGAAGCTTTCTTT. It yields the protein CASSFQEGLAEAFF.

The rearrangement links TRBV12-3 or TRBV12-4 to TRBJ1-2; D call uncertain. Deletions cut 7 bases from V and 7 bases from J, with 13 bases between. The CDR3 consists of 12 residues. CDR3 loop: CASTADASGYTF. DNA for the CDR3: TGTGCCAGCACCGCAGACGCCTCTGGCTACACCTTC.

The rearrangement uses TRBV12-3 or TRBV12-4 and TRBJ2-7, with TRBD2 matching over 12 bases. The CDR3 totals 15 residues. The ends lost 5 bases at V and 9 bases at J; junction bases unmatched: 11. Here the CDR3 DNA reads TGTGCCAGCAGTGATATACTAGCGGGAGGTGTAGGGCAGTACTTC. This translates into CASSDILAGGVGQYF.

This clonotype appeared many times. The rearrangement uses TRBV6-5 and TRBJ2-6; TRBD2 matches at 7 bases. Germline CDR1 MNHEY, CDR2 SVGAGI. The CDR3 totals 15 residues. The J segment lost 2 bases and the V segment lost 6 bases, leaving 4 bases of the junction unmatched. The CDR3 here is CASRGGVAGANVLTF. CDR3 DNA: TGTGCCAGCAGGGGAGGGGTCGCTGGGGCCAACGTCCTGACTTTC.

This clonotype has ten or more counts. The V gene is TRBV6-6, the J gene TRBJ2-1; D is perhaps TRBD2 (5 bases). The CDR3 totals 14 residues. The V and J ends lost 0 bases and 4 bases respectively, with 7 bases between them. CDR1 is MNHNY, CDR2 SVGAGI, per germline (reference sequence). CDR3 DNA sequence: TGTGCCAGCAGTTACTCGAGGGCATACAATGAGCAGTTCTTC. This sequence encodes CASSYSRAYNEQFF.

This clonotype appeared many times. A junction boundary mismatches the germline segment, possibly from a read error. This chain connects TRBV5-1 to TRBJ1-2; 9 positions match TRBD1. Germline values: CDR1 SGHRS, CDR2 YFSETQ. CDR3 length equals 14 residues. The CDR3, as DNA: TGTGCCAGCAGCTTGGACAGGGGTAACTATGGCTACACCTTC. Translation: CASSLDRGNYGYTF.

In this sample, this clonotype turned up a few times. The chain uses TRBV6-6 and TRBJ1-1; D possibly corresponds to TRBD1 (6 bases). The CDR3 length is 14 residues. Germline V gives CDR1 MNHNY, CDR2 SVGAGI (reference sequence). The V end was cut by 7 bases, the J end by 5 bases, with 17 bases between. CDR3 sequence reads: CASTEAGGFTEAFF. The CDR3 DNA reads TGTGCCAGCACCGAGGCGGGGGGCTTTACTGAAGCTTTCTTT.

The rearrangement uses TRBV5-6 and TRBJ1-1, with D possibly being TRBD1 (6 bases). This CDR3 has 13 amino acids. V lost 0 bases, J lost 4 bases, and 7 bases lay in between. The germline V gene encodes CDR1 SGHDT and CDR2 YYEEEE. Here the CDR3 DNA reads TGTGCCAGCAGCTTGGTCAGGGGCACTGAAGCTTTCTTT. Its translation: CASSLVRGTEAFF.

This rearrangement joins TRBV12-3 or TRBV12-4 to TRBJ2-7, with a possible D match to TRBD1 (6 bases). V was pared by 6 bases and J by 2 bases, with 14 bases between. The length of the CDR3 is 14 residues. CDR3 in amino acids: CASSRRGSPYEQYF. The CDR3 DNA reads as TGTGCCAGCAGCCGCAGGGGTTCTCCCTACGAGCAGTACTTC.

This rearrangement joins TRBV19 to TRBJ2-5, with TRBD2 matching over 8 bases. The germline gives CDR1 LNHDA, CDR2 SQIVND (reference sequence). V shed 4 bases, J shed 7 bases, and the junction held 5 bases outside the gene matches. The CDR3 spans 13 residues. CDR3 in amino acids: CASSNGGEATQYF. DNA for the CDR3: TGTGCCAGTAGTAACGGGGGGGAGGCGACCCAGTACTTC.

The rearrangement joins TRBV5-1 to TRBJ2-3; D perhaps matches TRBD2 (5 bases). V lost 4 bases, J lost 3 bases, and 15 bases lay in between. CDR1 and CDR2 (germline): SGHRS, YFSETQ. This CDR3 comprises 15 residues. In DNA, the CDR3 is TGCGCCAGCAGCCTTAGCGAGGTCGGGACAGATACGCAGTATTTT. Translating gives CASSLSEVGTDTQYF.

The CDR3: CASSWRGAYNEQFF. The CDR3 DNA follows: TGTGCCAGCAGTTGGCGGGGGGCCTACAATGAGCAGTTCTTC. The rearrangement uses TRBV27 and TRBJ2-1; 8 bases are a match to TRBD2. The ends lost 4 bases at V and 2 bases at J; junction bases unmatched: 1. CDR3 length: 14 residues. Per germline, CDR1 MNHEY and CDR2 SMNVEV (reference sequence).

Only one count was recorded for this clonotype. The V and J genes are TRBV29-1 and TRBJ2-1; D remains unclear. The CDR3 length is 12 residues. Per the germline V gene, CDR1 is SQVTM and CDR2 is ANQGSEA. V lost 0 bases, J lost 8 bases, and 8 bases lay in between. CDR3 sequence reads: CSVEDRRDEQFF. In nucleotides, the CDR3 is TGCAGCGTTGAAGATCGTAGAGATGAGCAGTTCTTC.

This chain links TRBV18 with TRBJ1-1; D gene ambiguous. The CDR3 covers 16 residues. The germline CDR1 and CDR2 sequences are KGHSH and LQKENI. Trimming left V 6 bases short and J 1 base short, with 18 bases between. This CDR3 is CASSGNTLVQNTEAFF. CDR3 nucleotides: TGTGCCAGCTCGGGGAACACTTTAGTACAGAACACTGAAGCTTTCTTT.

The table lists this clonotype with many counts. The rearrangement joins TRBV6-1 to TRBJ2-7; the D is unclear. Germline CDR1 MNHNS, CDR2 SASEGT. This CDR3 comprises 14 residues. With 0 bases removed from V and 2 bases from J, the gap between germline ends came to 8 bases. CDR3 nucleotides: TGTGCCAGCAGTGAAGCGGGGTGGACCTACGAGCAGTACTTC. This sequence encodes CASSEAGWTYEQYF.

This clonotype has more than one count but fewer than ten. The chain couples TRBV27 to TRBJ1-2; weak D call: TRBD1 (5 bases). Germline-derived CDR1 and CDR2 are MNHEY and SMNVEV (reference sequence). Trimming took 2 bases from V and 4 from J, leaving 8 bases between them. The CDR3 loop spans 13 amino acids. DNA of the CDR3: TGTGCCAGCAGTTTAGGGACGAGCTATGGCTACACCTTC. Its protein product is CASSLGTSYGYTF.

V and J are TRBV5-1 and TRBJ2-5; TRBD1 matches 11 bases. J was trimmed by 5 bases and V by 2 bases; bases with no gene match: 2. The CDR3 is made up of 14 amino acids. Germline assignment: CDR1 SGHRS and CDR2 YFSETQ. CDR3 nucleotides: TGCGCCAGCAGCTTTGGGGACAGGGGGGAGACCCAGTACTTC. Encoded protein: CASSFGDRGETQYF. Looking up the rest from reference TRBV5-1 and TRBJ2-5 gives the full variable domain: KAGVTQTPRYLIKTRGQQVTLSCSPISGHRSVSWYQQTPGQGLQFLFEYFSETQRNKGNFPGRFSGRQFSNSRSEMNVSTLELGDSALYLCASSFGDRGETQYFGPGTRLLVL.

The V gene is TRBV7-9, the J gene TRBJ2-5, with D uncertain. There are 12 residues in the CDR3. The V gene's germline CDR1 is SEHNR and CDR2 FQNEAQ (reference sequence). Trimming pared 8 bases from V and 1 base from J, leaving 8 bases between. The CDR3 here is CASAPPQETQYF. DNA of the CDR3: TGTGCCAGCGCCCCCCCCCAAGAGACCCAGTACTTC. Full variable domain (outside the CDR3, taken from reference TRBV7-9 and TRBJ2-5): DTGVSQNPRHKITKRGQNVTFRCDPISEHNRLYWYRQTLGQGPEFLTYFQNEAQLEKSRLLSDRFSAERPKGSFSTLEIQRTEQGDSAMYLCASAPPQETQYFGPGTRLLVL.

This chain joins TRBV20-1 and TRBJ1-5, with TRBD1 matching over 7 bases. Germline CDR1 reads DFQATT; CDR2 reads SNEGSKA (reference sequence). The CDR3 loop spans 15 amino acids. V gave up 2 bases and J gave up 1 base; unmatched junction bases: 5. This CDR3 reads CSARSQGGSNQPQHF. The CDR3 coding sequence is TGCAGTGCTAGATCCCAGGGGGGAAGCAATCAGCCCCAGCATTTT.

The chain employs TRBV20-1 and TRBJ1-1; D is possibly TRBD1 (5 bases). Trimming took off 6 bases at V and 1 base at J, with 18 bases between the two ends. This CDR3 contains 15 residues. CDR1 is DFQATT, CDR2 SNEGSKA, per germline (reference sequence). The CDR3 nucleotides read TGCAGTGCCGGGGGTGACGAATTTGAGAACACTGAAGCTTTCTTT. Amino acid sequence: CSAGGDEFENTEAFF.

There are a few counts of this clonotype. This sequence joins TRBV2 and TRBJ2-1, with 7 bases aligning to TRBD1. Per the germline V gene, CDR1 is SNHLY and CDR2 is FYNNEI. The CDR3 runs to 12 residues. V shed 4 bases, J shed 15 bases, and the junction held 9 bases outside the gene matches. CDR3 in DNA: TGTGCCAGCAGTGTCACCACAGGGGCAGGGTTCTTC. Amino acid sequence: CASSVTTGAGFF.

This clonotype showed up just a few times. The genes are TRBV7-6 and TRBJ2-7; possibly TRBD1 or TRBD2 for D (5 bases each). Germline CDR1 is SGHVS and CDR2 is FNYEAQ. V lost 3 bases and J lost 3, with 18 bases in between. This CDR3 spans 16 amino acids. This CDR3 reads CASSFSVWDGGYEQYF. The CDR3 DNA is TGTGCCAGCAGCTTCTCGGTTTGGGACGGTGGCTACGAGCAGTACTTC. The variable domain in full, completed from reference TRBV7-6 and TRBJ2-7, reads GAGVSQSPRYKVTKRGQDVALRCDPISGHVSLYWYRQALGQGPEFLTYFNYEAQQDKSGLPNDRFSAERPEGSISTLTIQRTEQRDSAMYRCASSFSVWDGGYEQYFGPGTRLTVT.

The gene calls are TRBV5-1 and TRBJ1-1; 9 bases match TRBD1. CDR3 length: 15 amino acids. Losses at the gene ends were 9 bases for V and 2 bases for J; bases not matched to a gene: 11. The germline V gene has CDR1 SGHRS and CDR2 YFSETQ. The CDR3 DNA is TGCGCCAACCGGGACAGGGCATCAGTAAACACTGAAGCTTTCTTT. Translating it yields CANRDRASVNTEAFF.

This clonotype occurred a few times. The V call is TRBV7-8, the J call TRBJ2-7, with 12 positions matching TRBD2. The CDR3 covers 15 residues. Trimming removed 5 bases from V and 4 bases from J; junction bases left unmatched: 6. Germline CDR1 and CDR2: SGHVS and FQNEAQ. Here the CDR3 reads CASSLGLAGHYEQYF. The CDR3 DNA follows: TGTGCCAGCAGCCTAGGACTAGCGGGACATTACGAGCAGTACTTC.